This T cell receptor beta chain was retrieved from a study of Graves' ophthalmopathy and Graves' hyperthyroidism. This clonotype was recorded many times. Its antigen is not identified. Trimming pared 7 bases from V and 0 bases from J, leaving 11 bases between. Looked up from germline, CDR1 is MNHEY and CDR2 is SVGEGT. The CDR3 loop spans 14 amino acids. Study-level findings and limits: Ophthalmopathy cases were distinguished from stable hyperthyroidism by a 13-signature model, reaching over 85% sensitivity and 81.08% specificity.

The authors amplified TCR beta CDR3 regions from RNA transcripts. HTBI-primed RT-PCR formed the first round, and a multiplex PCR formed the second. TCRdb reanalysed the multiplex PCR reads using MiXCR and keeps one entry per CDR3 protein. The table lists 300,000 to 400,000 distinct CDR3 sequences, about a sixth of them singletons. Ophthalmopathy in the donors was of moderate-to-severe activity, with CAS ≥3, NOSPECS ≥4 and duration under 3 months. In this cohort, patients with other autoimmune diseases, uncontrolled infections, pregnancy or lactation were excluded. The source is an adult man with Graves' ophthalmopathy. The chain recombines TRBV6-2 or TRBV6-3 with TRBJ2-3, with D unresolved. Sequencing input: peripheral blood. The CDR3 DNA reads TGTGCCAGCACTCGCGGACCCAGCACAGATACGCAGTATTTT. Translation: CASTRGPSTDTQYF.